This section outlines one T cell receptor (beta chain) sequence together with its context. The CDR3 is made up of 15 amino acids. CDR1 and CDR2 from the germline V gene are MNHEY and SMNVEV (reference sequence). V gave up 1 base and J gave up 4 bases, with 13 bases separating them. The sample is drawn from a study of OX40 agonist ivuxolimab in advanced cancers. Study-wide context: Patients were infused with ivuxolimab every 2 weeks at 0.01 to 10 mg/kg. Patients were 82.7% male with ages about 20 to 79, mean about 65.

Clones were read by immunoSEQ multiplex PCR, and TCRdb kept only the in-frame ones, dropping some. The repertoire consists of under 70,000 clones, with roughly nine tenths occurring once and the leading ten covering about 10%. This sequence originates from an adult with an advanced solid tumor such as melanoma, head and neck, liver or kidney cancer. This sample comprised CD4+ or CD8+ T cells sorted from blood, obtained in a trial of the OX40 agonist ivuxolimab. J is TRBJ1-2 and V is TRBV27; TRBD1 is a possible D gene (6 bases). The CDR3 bases are TGTGCCAGCAGTTTATTGGGGGGCGGGGCCTATGGCTACACCTTC. It translates to CASSLLGGGAYGYTF.